This passage covers 22 T cell receptor beta chains from one sample sequenced in a study of blood T cell repertoires in COVID-19. Clones were sequenced by immunoSEQ multiplex PCR, and TCRdb holds only the in-frame ones, with some missing. The sample shows about 150,000 clones, around 85% of them seen only once. Sequenced material: peripheral blood. The receptors shown here come from a man between 65 and 80 years old with acute or convalescent COVID-19.

The DNA of the CDR3 is TGTGCCAGCAGCTTCGCGGAGTTGACTGAAGCTTTCTTT. It specifies CASSFAELTEAFF. This chain uses TRBV7-2 with TRBJ1-1; D is unclear. The germline V gene has CDR1 SGHTA and CDR2 FQGNSA. The CDR3 has 13 residues. V was pared by 3 bases and J by 5 bases, with 10 bases between.

This clone was detected a few times. The gene calls are TRBV7-8 and TRBJ2-7, with 8 bases matching TRBD2. The trim removed 5 bases at V and 1 base at J, leaving 13 bases unmatched. CDR1 SGHVS and CDR2 FQNEAQ come from the germline V gene. The CDR3 totals 17 residues. DNA of the CDR3: TGTGCCAGCAGCGCCTTAGCGGGACTGATCCTTTCCTACGAGCAGTACTTC. This translates into CASSALAGLILSYEQYF.

This chain connects TRBV29-1 to TRBJ2-4; TRBD2 matches 8 bases. This CDR3 is 13 amino acids long. V lost 6 bases, J lost 6 bases, and 7 bases stayed unmatched. Germline V gene sequence: CDR1 SQVTM, CDR2 ANQGSEA. CDR3 DNA sequence: TGCAGCGTCGTCGGGGGGGCCCGAAACATTCAGTACTTC. This sequence encodes CSVVGGARNIQYF.

This chain joins TRBV5-1 and TRBJ2-4; D perhaps matches TRBD2 (6 bases). In germline, CDR1 is SGHRS, CDR2 YFSETQ. The CDR3 contains 15 residues. The germline V and J ends were trimmed by 3 bases and 1 base, with 11 bases remaining between them. As DNA, the CDR3 is TGCGCCAGCAGCTCCCCGGGGGTGGCCAAAAACATTCAGTACTTC. Translated: CASSSPGVAKNIQYF.

The rearrangement uses TRBV5-1 and TRBJ2-2; 7 positions match TRBD1. The CDR3 sequence is 14 residues long. In germline, CDR1 is SGHRS, CDR2 YFSETQ. Trimming cost V 3 bases and J 3 bases; bases outside gene matches: 2. CDR3 region: CASSSGQYTGELFF. CDR3 in DNA: TGCGCCAGCAGCTCGGGACAGTACACCGGGGAGCTGTTTTTT.

This clone was recorded only once. J is TRBJ2-7 and V is TRBV15; 10 nucleotides align to TRBD2. J lost 2 bases, V lost 3 bases, and 7 bases had no gene match. The CDR3 extends over 16 amino acids. Per germline, CDR1 LNHNV and CDR2 YYDKDF (reference sequence). The DNA of the CDR3 is TGTGCCACCAGCAGCGGCGGACTAGCGGAGGCCTACGAGCAGTACTTC. Protein: CATSSGGLAEAYEQYF.

CDR3 sequence: CASSLNVAGVYNEQFF. DNA for the CDR3: TGTGCCAGCAGCTTAAATGTAGCGGGAGTCTACAATGAGCAGTTCTTC. The J gene is TRBJ2-1, the V gene TRBV7-2, with 9 bases matching TRBD2. The germline V gene has CDR1 SGHTA and CDR2 FQGNSA. The length of the CDR3 is 16 residues. Germline trimming cut 2 bases from V and 3 bases from J; bases unmatched to any gene: 5.

A remark on this clone: Distinct nucleotide sequences in the sample also encode this CDR3. This chain joins TRBV18 and TRBJ1-4; TRBD1 agrees at 9 bases. Losses at the gene ends were 5 bases for V and 8 bases for J; bases not matched to a gene: 6. The CDR3 totals 14 residues. Germline-derived CDR1 and CDR2 are KGHSH and LQKENI. The CDR3, as DNA: TGTGCCAGCTCAGAGGGACAGGGTGGCGAAAAACTGTTTTTT. As protein: CASSEGQGGEKLFF.

V and J are TRBV5-1 and TRBJ2-7; TRBD1 matches 9 bases. The CDR3 covers 15 residues. V lost 7 bases and J lost 3; bases outside the gene matches: 11. Germline V gene data show CDR1 as SGHRS and CDR2 as YFSETQ. DNA for the CDR3: TGCGCCAGCGGCCACGGACAGGGGAGCTTCTACGAGCAGTACTTC. This translates into CASGHGQGSFYEQYF.

CDR3 residues: CAIRTGTSGYEQYF. Here the CDR3 DNA reads TGTGCCATCAGGACCGGGACTAGCGGATACGAGCAGTACTTC. The chain has TRBV10-3 and TRBJ2-7; 11 nucleotides agree with TRBD2. Germline V gives CDR1 ENHRY, CDR2 SYGVKD. The V segment lost 6 bases and the J segment 4 bases; nucleotides outside the gene matches: 5. CDR3 size: 14 residues.

This clone has more than one count but fewer than ten. The chain recombines TRBV27 with TRBJ2-2; 8 positions agree with TRBD1. Trimming cost V 4 bases and J 4 bases; bases outside gene matches: 5. The CDR3 totals 15 residues. Germline loops: CDR1 MNHEY, CDR2 SMNVEV (reference sequence). This chain's CDR3 is CASSSTGAGTGELFF. DNA for the CDR3: TGTGCCAGCAGTTCGACAGGGGCGGGCACCGGGGAGCTGTTTTTT.

The chain carries TRBV10-3 and TRBJ2-1; 10 bases are a match to TRBD2. CDR1 is ENHRY, CDR2 SYGVKD, per germline. This CDR3 is built from 12 residues. V lost 8 bases to trimming and J lost 9 bases; unmatched junction nucleotides: 4. In DNA, the CDR3 is TGTGCCATCCCTAGCGGGAGCGGTGAGCAGTTCTTC. Its protein is CAIPSGSGEQFF.

This clone was seen more than once but under ten times. V gene TRBV19 combines with J gene TRBJ2-7; possibly TRBD1 for D (5 bases). Germline loops: CDR1 LNHDA, CDR2 SQIVND (reference sequence). Trimming shortened V by 4 bases and J by 3 bases, and 13 bases separated the two germline ends. The CDR3 covers 14 residues. CDR3 DNA: TGTGCCAGTAGTACCCCTGCAGGGTTCTACGAGCAGTACTTC. Its translation is CASSTPAGFYEQYF.

This clone was recorded a few times. The chain is built from TRBV2 and TRBJ2-6, with D perhaps TRBD2 (6 bases). CDR1 is SNHLY, CDR2 FYNNEI, per germline. Trimming pared 5 bases from V and 10 bases from J, leaving 12 bases between. This CDR3 has 13 residues. The DNA for the CDR3 is TGTGCCAGCAGTCCCGGGACTGGTAACGTCCTGACTTTC. Its translation is CASSPGTGNVLTF.

This clone has only a few counts. The chain combines TRBV7-9 with TRBJ1-4; D gene uncertain. The germline V gene encodes CDR1 SEHNR and CDR2 FQNEAQ (reference sequence). This CDR3 contains 15 residues. V was shortened by 5 bases and J by 0 bases, with 10 bases between the two germline ends. The CDR3: CASSLAGATNEKLFF. The CDR3 region has the DNA TGTGCCAGCAGCCTTGCCGGTGCAACTAATGAAAAACTGTTTTTT.

The V call is TRBV27, the J call TRBJ2-2; 9 nucleotides line up with TRBD1. There are 14 residues in the CDR3. Germline V gene sequence: CDR1 MNHEY, CDR2 SMNVEV (reference sequence). V gave up 5 bases and J gave up 8 bases; unmatched junction bases: 6. The CDR3 DNA sequence: TGTGCCAGCAGTGGGGACAGGGTAGGAGGGGAGCTGTTTTTT. This encodes CASSGDRVGGELFF.

The J gene is TRBJ2-7, the V gene TRBV28, with 10 bases that match TRBD1. Germline-derived CDR1 and CDR2 are MDHEN and SYDVKM. The CDR3 spans 14 residues. The V segment lost 3 bases and the J segment 5 bases; nucleotides outside the gene matches: 4. The CDR3 here is CASSFRTGGHEQYF. CDR3 bases: TGTGCCAGCAGTTTCCGGACAGGGGGACACGAGCAGTACTTC.

The chain links TRBV3-1 (or the pseudogene TRBV3-2) to TRBJ2-5; maybe TRBD1 (5 bases). Per germline, CDR1 LGHDT and CDR2 YNNKEL (reference sequence). There are 14 residues in the CDR3. The V end was cut by 1 base, the J end by 8 bases, with 14 bases between. In nucleotides, the CDR3 is TGTGCCAGCAGCCAAGGAGCAGGCCAGGGAACCCAGTACTTC. It codes for CASSQGAGQGTQYF.

Only a few counts were recorded for this clone. The V gene is TRBV19, the J gene TRBJ2-1; D ambiguous. The germline V gene has CDR1 LNHDA and CDR2 SQIVND (reference sequence). V lost 5 bases, J lost 1 base, and 6 bases lay in between. The CDR3 loop spans 13 amino acids. The chain's CDR3 is CASSYTSYNEQFF. The CDR3 DNA reads TGTGCCAGTAGTTATACATCCTACAATGAGCAGTTCTTC.

V usage is TRBV27 and J usage is TRBJ2-7, with D possibly being TRBD2 (7 bases). Germline CDR1 reads MNHEY; CDR2 reads SMNVEV (reference sequence). V shed 5 bases and J shed 0 bases, with 17 bases lying between them. The length of the CDR3 is 16 residues. The chain's CDR3 is CASSTRTGRVSYEQYF. CDR3 sequence (DNA): TGTGCCAGCAGTACGCGTACAGGGAGGGTCTCCTACGAGCAGTACTTC.

The chain is built from TRBV24-1 and TRBJ1-1; a weak D match, TRBD1 (5 bases). The germline V and J ends were trimmed by 9 bases and 1 base, with 11 bases remaining between them. Germline V gives CDR1 KGHDR, CDR2 SFDVKD. The CDR3 has 13 amino acids. CDR3 bases: TGTGCCACCCGACAGTGGGGGAACACTGAAGCTTTCTTT. This translates into CATRQWGNTEAFF.

This chain uses TRBV2 with TRBJ2-2; 7 nucleotides line up with TRBD1. Per germline, CDR1 SNHLY and CDR2 FYNNEI. The CDR3 runs to 12 residues. V lost 11 bases to trimming and J lost 7 bases; unmatched junction nucleotides: 7. Written as DNA, the CDR3 is TGTGCCGCGACAGGGTTTAACGGGGAGCTGTTTTTT. Residues: CAATGFNGELFF.